One sample yielded the 4 T cell receptor beta chains listed below, sequenced in a study of T cell responses to AZD1222 COVID-19 vaccine. TCRdb's copy holds only in-frame clones and misses some; the assay was immunoSEQ multiplex PCR. The sample yields about 70,000 clones, just over 90% seen once. Source: peripheral blood, taken 28 days after the second AZD1222 dose. These receptors all stem from an adult who received the AZD1222 COVID-19 vaccine.

This clone was detected only once. The chain carries TRBV3-1 (or the pseudogene TRBV3-2) and TRBJ2-7; possible D gene TRBD2, 5 bases. Germline V gives CDR1 LGHDT, CDR2 YNNKEL (reference sequence). The CDR3 spans 14 residues. V was pared by 5 bases and J by 0 bases, with 11 bases between. The CDR3 DNA reads as TGTGCCAGCAGCTTCCGGGAACACTCCTACGAGCAGTACTTC. This translates into CASSFREHSYEQYF.

The chain has TRBV2 and TRBJ1-1, with D possibly TRBD1 on 6 matching bases. Germline V lookup: CDR1 SNHLY, CDR2 FYNNEI. Trimming stripped 6 bases from V and 1 base from J, with 12 bases between. This CDR3 region has 14 residues. The DNA for the CDR3 is TGTGCCAGCAGGCCGGGACATCCGAACACTGAAGCTTTCTTT. Translated, it gives CASRPGHPNTEAFF.

The J gene is TRBJ2-7, the V gene TRBV6-5, with TRBD2 identical over 8 bases. The CDR3 is 14 amino acids. The V gene end was trimmed by 4 bases and the J gene end by 2 bases; junction bases not matched to a gene: 4. The germline gives CDR1 MNHEY, CDR2 SVGAGI. The CDR3 region is CASSLTSVTYEQYF. The CDR3 bases are TGTGCCAGCAGTTTGACTAGCGTTACCTACGAGCAGTACTTC.

This chain joins TRBV7-2 and TRBJ1-2; D is uncertain. V shed 1 base and J shed 6 bases, with 15 bases lying between them. This CDR3 contains 15 residues. The germline V gene encodes CDR1 SGHTA and CDR2 FQGNSA. Here the CDR3 DNA reads TGTGCCAGCAGCTTAGAGGTGTGGAACCAGAATGGCTACACCTTC. As protein: CASSLEVWNQNGYTF.